A single sample gave rise to the 21 T cell receptor beta chains below, sequenced in a study of T cell responses to AZD1222 COVID-19 vaccine. The repertoire was sequenced with immunoSEQ multiplex PCR; TCRdb's copy has only in-frame clones and lacks some. The sample consists of fewer than 200,000 clones, more than 80% of them appearing once. The material was peripheral blood, obtained on day 0 of AZD1222 vaccination. Source of these receptors: an adult in good health.

The chain has TRBV6-6 and TRBJ1-3; D is ambiguous. Germline V gene sequence: CDR1 MNHNY, CDR2 SVGAGI (reference sequence). The CDR3 contains 16 residues. Trimming pared 2 bases from V and 0 bases from J, leaving 11 bases between. CDR3 in amino acids: CASSYGLTLSGNTIYF. The CDR3, as DNA: TGTGCCAGCAGTTACGGGCTAACCCTCTCTGGAAACACCATATATTTT.

The chain links TRBV12-3 or TRBV12-4 to TRBJ2-3, with D possibly TRBD1 on 5 matching bases. The CDR3 consists of 11 residues. Trimming removed 5 bases at V and 7 bases at J, with 7 bases between. The CDR3 nucleotides are TGTGCCAGCAGTCGACAGTATACGCAGTATTTT. It yields the protein CASSRQYTQYF.

This chain connects TRBV5-1 to TRBJ1-3; D is uncertain. This CDR3 is 14 amino acids long. V was trimmed by 0 bases and J by 0 bases, leaving 4 bases between them. Germline CDR1 and CDR2: SGHRS and YFSETQ. The CDR3 sequence is CASSLEPSGNTIYF. In nucleotides, the CDR3 is TGCGCCAGCAGCTTGGAGCCCTCTGGAAACACCATATATTTT.

The rearrangement joins TRBV19 to TRBJ2-1; D tentatively reads TRBD1 or TRBD2 (6 bases each). Per germline, CDR1 LNHDA and CDR2 SQIVND (reference sequence). This CDR3 contains 13 residues. V gave up 6 bases and J gave up 9 bases, with 15 bases separating them. The CDR3 loop reads CASRRDMSTEQFF. CDR3 bases: TGTGCCAGTAGGCGGGACATGTCCACTGAGCAGTTCTTC.

The chain joins TRBV7-2 to TRBJ2-7; a weak D match, TRBD2 (5 bases). This CDR3 has 16 residues. Trimming removed 1 base at V and 0 bases at J, with 13 bases between. Germline loops: CDR1 SGHTA, CDR2 FQGNSA. The CDR3, as DNA: TGTGCCAGCAGCTTAGTCTTTTCGGGGAGCTCCTACGAGCAGTACTTC. This codes for CASSLVFSGSSYEQYF.

The chain is built from TRBV6-6 and TRBJ2-7; 12 bases line up with TRBD1. This CDR3 spans 16 amino acids. CDR1 and CDR2 from the germline V gene are MNHNY and SVGAGI (reference sequence). The V gene end was trimmed by 0 bases and the J gene end by 3 bases; junction bases not matched to a gene: 3. The CDR3 is CASSYSGTGGVYEQYF. The DNA for the CDR3 is TGTGCCAGCAGTTACTCGGGGACAGGGGGCGTCTACGAGCAGTACTTC.

The chain has TRBV30 and TRBJ1-4; D not certain. The CDR3 contains 11 residues. The V end was cut by 0 bases, the J end by 7 bases, with 3 bases between. Germline V lookup: CDR1 GTSNPN, CDR2 SVGIG (reference sequence). The CDR3 spells CAWSVSEKLFF. The CDR3, as DNA: TGTGCCTGGAGTGTAAGTGAAAAACTGTTTTTT.

The chain links TRBV29-1 to TRBJ2-3; D is uncertain. The CDR3 is made up of 11 amino acids. Germline CDR1 and CDR2: SQVTM and ANQGSEA. The V end lost 6 bases, the J end lost 6 bases, and 10 bases lay between the germline ends. CDR3 coding DNA: TGCAGCGTAGCCAGTGATGATACGCAGTATTTT. Protein sequence: CSVASDDTQYF.

The V gene is TRBV29-1, the J gene TRBJ1-2, with D possibly TRBD1 on 5 matching bases. Germline values: CDR1 SQVTM, CDR2 ANQGSEA. The CDR3 is made up of 12 amino acids. Trimming left V 5 bases short and J 6 bases short, with 13 bases between. The CDR3 sequence: CSVSPGGDGYTF. The CDR3 DNA follows: TGCAGCGTTAGTCCAGGAGGGGATGGCTACACCTTC.

The J gene is TRBJ1-6, the V gene TRBV7-2, with TRBD1 matching 8 bases. The CDR3 has 15 residues. After removal of 1 base from V and 10 bases from J, the junction contained 6 bases not matched to a gene. Germline values: CDR1 SGHTA, CDR2 FQGNSA. CDR3 DNA sequence: TGTGCCAGCAGCTTAGTCAGGGGGCGGGGCTCACCCCTCCACTTT. The encoded protein is CASSLVRGRGSPLHF.

The V and J genes are TRBV10-3 and TRBJ1-2; D may be TRBD1 (5 bases). V lost 10 bases and J 6 bases, leaving 12 bases between the germline ends. The germline V gene has CDR1 ENHRY and CDR2 SYGVKD. The CDR3 is 11 amino acids. The CDR3 nucleotides are TGTGCCACCTGGGGAGGGGATGGCTACACCTTC. Residues: CATWGGDGYTF.

This CDR3 is CASTPETLNSPLHF. DNA of the CDR3: TGTGCCAGCACCCCAGAGACTCTTAATTCACCCCTCCACTTT. The chain recombines TRBV28 with TRBJ1-6; D unclear. Trimming pared 7 bases from V and 6 bases from J, leaving 13 bases between. This CDR3 is built from 14 residues. CDR1 is MDHEN and CDR2 is SYDVKM in the germline V gene. The full variable domain, in which reference TRBV28 and TRBJ1-6 provide the parts outside the CDR3, is DVKVTQSSRYLVKRTGEKVFLECVQDMDHENMFWYRQDPGLGLRLIYFSYDVKMKEKGDIPEGYSVSREKKERFSLILESASTNQTSMYLCASTPETLNSPLHFGNGTRLTVT.

This clone was recorded once. V and J are TRBV6-5 and TRBJ2-6; D remains ambiguous. V lost 0 bases and J lost 0, with 6 bases in between. Germline values: CDR1 MNHEY, CDR2 SVGAGI. The CDR3 length is 16 residues. The CDR3 DNA follows: TGTGCCAGCAGTTACTCTTGGATCTCTGGGGCCAACGTCCTGACTTTC. As protein: CASSYSWISGANVLTF.

This clone was seen just once. The chain combines TRBV28 with TRBJ1-5, with no clear D. The germline V and J ends were trimmed by 6 bases and 7 bases, with 13 bases remaining between them. Germline assignment: CDR1 MDHEN and CDR2 SYDVKM. This CDR3 contains 13 residues. This CDR3 reads CASRDETIQPQHF. The CDR3 DNA reads as TGTGCCAGCAGGGACGAGACGATCCAGCCCCAGCATTTT.

The chain combines TRBV6-5 with TRBJ1-5, with TRBD1 identical over 12 bases. With 5 bases clipped from V and 16 bases from J, the junction kept 9 bases outside the gene matches. Per the germline V gene, CDR1 is MNHEY and CDR2 is SVGAGI. This CDR3 region has 13 residues. The CDR3 coding sequence is TGTGCCAGCAGTCCAGGGGGGACAGGGGGCGAACATTTT. As protein: CASSPGGTGGEHF.

This clone was seen only once. This sequence joins TRBV5-1 and TRBJ1-2; 9 positions match TRBD1. Germline CDR1 is SGHRS and CDR2 is YFSETQ. The CDR3 length is 13 residues. J gave up 7 bases and V 0 bases, and 1 base lay outside the gene matches. This CDR3 reads CASSLETGGGYTF. The CDR3 nucleotides are TGCGCCAGCAGCTTGGAGACAGGGGGTGGCTACACCTTC.

V is TRBV3-1 (or the pseudogene TRBV3-2) and J is TRBJ2-7, with D unresolved. Looked up from germline, CDR1 is LGHDT and CDR2 is YNNKEL (reference sequence). Trimming took off 3 bases at V and 6 bases at J, with 12 bases between the two ends. The length of the CDR3 is 13 residues. The CDR3 is CASSHAKSGEQYF. In DNA, the CDR3 is TGTGCCAGCAGCCATGCTAAGAGTGGCGAGCAGTACTTC.

The rearrangement uses TRBV28 and TRBJ2-3, with no clear D. Germline loops: CDR1 MDHEN, CDR2 SYDVKM. CDR3 length: 14 residues. V shed 10 bases and J shed 6 bases, with 20 bases lying between them. CDR3 bases: TGTGCCACCTTATCCGACCTGGGTACGGATACGCAGTATTTT. It encodes CATLSDLGTDTQYF.

The chain joins TRBV5-6 to TRBJ1-1; D unclear. Trimming pared 4 bases from V and 3 bases from J, leaving 4 bases between. CDR1 SGHDT and CDR2 YYEEEE come from the germline V gene. CDR3 size: 11 residues. The CDR3 DNA sequence: TGTGCCAGCAGCAGGTACACTGAAGCTTTCTTT. Encoded protein: CASSRYTEAFF.

J is TRBJ1-3 and V is TRBV6-5, with D perhaps matching TRBD1 (5 bases). The CDR3 has 15 residues. Trimming took 0 bases from V and 3 from J, leaving 9 bases between them. The germline CDR1 and CDR2 sequences are MNHEY and SVGAGI. Written as DNA, the CDR3 is TGTGCCAGCAGTTACTCGTGGGACGGTGGAAACACCATATATTTT. It codes for CASSYSWDGGNTIYF.

The J gene is TRBJ2-5, the V gene TRBV5-1, with 7 nucleotides matching TRBD1. This CDR3 is built from 15 residues. V shed 0 bases and J 2 bases; nucleotides not matched to a gene: 4. CDR1 is SGHRS, CDR2 YFSETQ, per germline. CDR3 protein: CASSLGLTGQETQYF. CDR3 sequence (DNA): TGCGCCAGCAGCTTGGGACTGACAGGGCAAGAGACCCAGTACTTC.